These T cell receptor beta chains were read from a single sample in a study of shared clonotypes between healthy human individuals. The assay was immunoSEQ multiplex PCR, and TCRdb's table has in-frame clones only and misses some. Of roughly 400,000 clones in the sample, around 96% are singletons; the top ten hold approximately 0.3%. Sequencing input: memory CD8+ T cells sorted from blood. The receptors derive from a man aged 25-45 years in good health. Both conserved end residues are part of each CDR3. A D gene is named only where the DNA matches it firmly. A row's size may be missing; if present it is once, few, many or a size class.

size | J | D | V | CDR3 | DNA
- | TRBJ1-1 | TRBD1 | TRBV9 | CASSVKGQGITEAFF | TGTGCCAGCAGCGTAAAGGGACAGGGAATTACTGAAGCTTTCTTT
- | TRBJ2-1 | - | TRBV28 | CASSSRGSILYNEQFF | TGTGCCAGCAGTTCCCGGGGCTCCATTCTCTACAATGAGCAGTTCTTC
- | TRBJ2-4 | TRBD2 | TRBV5-1 | CASSLTTSEKNIQYF | TGCGCCAGCAGCCTCACTACTAGCGAGAAAAACATTCAGTACTTC
once | TRBJ2-3 | TRBD2 | TRBV7-2 | CASSLVHSGRDTQYF | TGTGCCAGCAGCTTAGTCCATAGCGGGAGAGATACGCAGTATTTT
- | TRBJ1-2 | TRBD1 | TRBV5-4 | CASSPSKTGERGYTF | TGTGCCAGCAGCCCCAGCAAGACAGGGGAGCGGGGCTACACCTTC
once | TRBJ2-7 | - | TRBV21-1 | CASSDSYEQYF | TGTGCCAGCAGCGACTCCTACGAGCAGTACTTC
- | TRBJ2-2 | - | TRBV20-1 | CSARGAGELFF | TGCAGTGCTAGAGGTGCGGGGGAGCTGTTTTTT
- | TRBJ2-4 | - | TRBV19 | CASSPLTENIQYF | TGTGCCAGTAGCCCTTTGACAGAAAACATTCAGTACTTC
- | TRBJ2-2 | - | TRBV7-7 | CASSLQEYTGVRTGELFF | TGTGCTAGCAGCCTACAGGAATACACGGGAGTACGGACCGGGGAGCTGTTTTTT
once | TRBJ2-2 | TRBD2 | TRBV11-2 | CASSLDGLVTGELFF | TGTGCCAGCAGCTTAGATGGACTAGTAACCGGGGAGCTGTTTTTT
- | TRBJ2-2 | TRBD2 | TRBV7-6 | CASSLIGVASGSSAGELFF | TGTGCCAGCAGCTTAATCGGTGTTGCTAGCGGGAGTTCTGCCGGGGAGCTGTTTTTT
- | TRBJ2-1 | - | TRBV11-2 | CASSLERYYNEQFF | TGTGCCAGCAGCTTAGAGCGGTATTACAATGAGCAGTTCTTC
- | TRBJ1-5 | - | TRBV6-1 | CASIRDSGQPQHF | TGTGCCAGCATCAGGGACTCAGGGCAGCCCCAGCATTTT